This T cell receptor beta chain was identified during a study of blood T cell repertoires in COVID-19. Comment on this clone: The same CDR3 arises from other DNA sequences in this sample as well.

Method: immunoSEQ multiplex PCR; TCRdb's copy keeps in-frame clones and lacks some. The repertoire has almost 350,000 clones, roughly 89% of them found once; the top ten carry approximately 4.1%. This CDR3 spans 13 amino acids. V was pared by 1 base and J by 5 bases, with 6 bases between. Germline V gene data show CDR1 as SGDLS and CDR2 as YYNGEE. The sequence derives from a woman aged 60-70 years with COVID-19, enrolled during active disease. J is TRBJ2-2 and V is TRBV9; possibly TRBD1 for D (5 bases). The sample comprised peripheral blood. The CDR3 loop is CASSVRGTGELFF. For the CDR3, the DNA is TGTGCCAGCAGCGTAAGGGGTACCGGGGAGCTGTTTTTT.